The following is a T cell receptor beta chain sequence with its context. Repertoires were generated with immunoSEQ multiplex PCR, while TCRdb's copy carries only in-frame clones and drops some. This sample carries some 74,000 clones, approximately 83% of them seen once, and the ten largest clones take roughly 41%. Trimming removed 4 bases from V and 9 bases from J; junction bases left unmatched: 7. CDR1 LNHDA and CDR2 SQIVND come from the germline V gene (reference sequence). The CDR3 consists of 16 residues. This specimen comes from a study of blood T cell repertoires in COVID-19. At the level of the study: Samples came from the United States, Italy and Spain, spanning acute and convalescent COVID-19.

Sequencing was carried out using peripheral blood. The receptor was derived from an elderly man with acute or convalescent COVID-19. The V gene is TRBV19, the J gene TRBJ2-1; 15 positions match TRBD2. The CDR3 here is CASSRTSGRGGGEQFF. The CDR3 DNA follows: TGTGCCAGTAGTAGGACTAGCGGGAGGGGCGGGGGTGAGCAGTTCTTC.